These 14 T cell receptor beta chains were sequenced from one sample in a study of CD8 T cells in ankylosing spondylitis. TCRdb re-called the 5' RACE reads through MiXCR, storing one row per CDR3 protein. Of about 160,000 distinct CDR3 sequences listed, 9.8% are singletons. The sequenced material came from blood, either unsorted or a sorted T cell fraction (not recorded which). The receptor source for this set is a female donor with ankylosing spondylitis or in good health (not recorded which).

This clonotype was observed many times. The chain joins TRBV3-1 to TRBJ1-2; tentative D call: TRBD1 (5 bases). With 0 bases removed from V and 4 bases from J, the gap between germline ends came to 9 bases. The CDR3 has 14 residues. The germline V gene has CDR1 LGHDT and CDR2 YNNKEL (reference sequence). The CDR3 is CASSQEDIIYGYTF. CDR3 coding DNA: TGTGCCAGCAGCCAAGAGGACATAATCTATGGCTACACCTTC.

CDR3 DNA sequence: TGTGCCAGCAGTCCCCAGACGCATCGGGTCAATGAGCAGTTCTTC. This sequence encodes CASSPQTHRVNEQFF. V and J are TRBV5-6 and TRBJ2-1; D unresolved. CDR3 length: 15 amino acids. V was shortened by 5 bases and J by 6 bases, with 18 bases between the two germline ends. The germline gives CDR1 SGHDT, CDR2 YYEEEE.

This clonotype was recorded at least ten times. This chain links TRBV4-2 with TRBJ2-7; 7 bases agree with TRBD2. Germline V lookup: CDR1 LGHNA, CDR2 YNFKEQ. The CDR3 has 13 amino acids. V lost 5 bases and J lost 7; bases outside the gene matches: 8. CDR3 DNA: TGTGCCAGCAGCGCCGGACTAGAGCTTGAGCAGTACTTC. Amino acids: CASSAGLELEQYF.

This rearrangement joins TRBV20-1 to TRBJ2-7; tentatively, D is TRBD2 (6 bases). Deletions cut 0 bases from V and 4 bases from J, with 10 bases between. Germline assignment: CDR1 DFQATT and CDR2 SNEGSKA (reference sequence). The CDR3 has 13 residues. CDR3 loop: CSAREAGTYEQYF. The CDR3 nucleotides read TGCAGTGCTAGAGAGGCGGGAACTTACGAGCAGTACTTC.

This clonotype appeared a single time. A much bigger clone sits one base away, suggesting this may be a read error. This chain connects TRBV10-3 to TRBJ2-7; D tentatively fits TRBD1 or TRBD2 (5 bases each). The germline CDR1 and CDR2 sequences are ENHRY and SYGVKD. The CDR3 spans 12 residues. The CDR3 reads CAIRLGTDERYF. DNA for the CDR3: TGTGCCATCAGACTGGGGACCGACGAGCGGTACTTC.

This clonotype was detected many times. The chain is built from TRBV7-9 and TRBJ1-1, with D perhaps TRBD1 (5 bases). V lost 8 bases, J lost 5 bases, and 18 bases lay in between. The CDR3 totals 14 residues. Germline lookup yields CDR1 SEHNR and CDR2 FQNEAQ (reference sequence). The chain's CDR3 is CASRPGGLGTEAFF. The CDR3 nucleotides are TGTGCCAGCCGCCCCGGGGGGTTGGGAACTGAAGCTTTCTTT.

This clonotype has just a few counts. V is TRBV10-1 and J is TRBJ2-1; D unresolved. Trimming pared 0 bases from V and 7 bases from J, leaving 10 bases between. The CDR3 spans 14 residues. Germline V gene data show CDR1 as WNHNN and CDR2 as SYGVQD (reference sequence). CDR3 nucleotide sequence: TGCGCCAGCAGTGAGTCCTACTCCTCTAATGAGCAGTTCTTC. It is translated as CASSESYSSNEQFF.

The table lists this clonotype with a few counts. The chain has TRBV20-1 and TRBJ2-1, with TRBD2 matching 7 bases. The V gene end was trimmed by 0 bases and the J gene end by 4 bases; junction bases not matched to a gene: 18. This CDR3 has 19 amino acids. Germline CDR1 reads DFQATT; CDR2 reads SNEGSKA (reference sequence). The CDR3 here is CSARDVLGGGGSVYNEQFF. The CDR3 DNA reads as TGCAGTGCTAGAGATGTTTTGGGGGGGGGTGGTAGCGTATACAATGAGCAGTTCTTC.

This clonotype was observed at least ten times. The chain combines TRBV29-1 with TRBJ1-2; TRBD1 agrees at 7 bases. The CDR3 is made up of 12 amino acids. CDR1 is SQVTM, CDR2 ANQGSEA, per germline. V lost 4 bases, J lost 8 bases, and 7 bases stayed unmatched. CDR3 protein: CSVAGGVEGYTF. The CDR3 DNA reads as TGCAGCGTTGCAGGGGGGGTCGAGGGCTACACCTTC.

A few counts support this clonotype. V gene TRBV19 combines with J gene TRBJ2-1, with 11 positions matching TRBD2. Germline CDR1 is LNHDA and CDR2 is SQIVND (reference sequence). CDR3 size: 16 residues. V lost 3 bases to trimming and J lost 0 bases; unmatched junction nucleotides: 1. CDR3 in amino acids: CASSMGLADSYNEQFF. In DNA form, the CDR3 reads TGTGCCAGTAGTATGGGACTAGCGGACTCCTACAATGAGCAGTTCTTC.

This clonotype was found a few times. The V and J genes are TRBV5-1 and TRBJ1-1; D unresolved. The CDR3 is 14 residues long. V lost 0 bases, J lost 4 bases, and 10 bases lay in between. CDR1 is SGHRS and CDR2 is YFSETQ in the germline V gene. CDR3 sequence reads: CASSLGPGGTEAFF. CDR3 nucleotide sequence: TGCGCCAGCAGCTTGGGCCCCGGCGGCACTGAAGCTTTCTTT.

This clonotype occurred many times. The V gene is TRBV27, the J gene TRBJ2-3; TRBD2 aligns across 8 bases. The CDR3 totals 14 residues. CDR1 and CDR2 (germline): MNHEY, SMNVEV (reference sequence). Unmatched junction bases numbered 8, after V lost 8 bases and J lost 4 bases. The CDR3 DNA is TGTGCCAGCGGGCCAGCGGGAGCCCCAGATACGCAGTATTTT. Protein product: CASGPAGAPDTQYF.

In its sample, this clonotype was seen a few times. The chain uses TRBV9 and TRBJ2-7; the D is unclear. The CDR3 runs to 13 residues. Trimming pared 3 bases from V and 0 bases from J, leaving 7 bases between. CDR1 and CDR2 from the germline V gene are SGDLS and YYNGEE. The CDR3, as DNA: TGTGCCAGCAGCGGCCAAAACTCCTACGAGCAGTACTTC. This gives the protein CASSGQNSYEQYF.

This clonotype has only a few counts. The chain uses TRBV15 and TRBJ1-4, with D perhaps matching TRBD1 (6 bases). Trimming shortened V by 5 bases and J by 6 bases, and 16 bases separated the two germline ends. The CDR3 covers 15 residues. Germline values: CDR1 LNHNV, CDR2 YYDKDF (reference sequence). Here the CDR3 reads CATSEHVSGDEKLFF. DNA of the CDR3: TGTGCCACCAGCGAACATGTTTCAGGGGATGAAAAACTGTTTTTT.